These 28 T cell receptor beta chains share one sample of origin, sequenced in a study of blood T cell repertoires in COVID-19. Clones were sequenced by immunoSEQ multiplex PCR, and TCRdb holds only the in-frame ones, with some missing. The repertoire holds nearly 55,000 clones, with roughly three quarters as singletons. Sample: peripheral blood. These receptors originate from a human donor with active or convalescent COVID-19. The donor label of this sample is uncertain.

This sequence joins TRBV9 and TRBJ2-7; 11 bases are a match to TRBD2. The germline V gene encodes CDR1 SGDLS and CDR2 YYNGEE. The CDR3 contains 14 residues. J was trimmed by 6 bases and V by 5 bases; bases with no gene match: 7. CDR3 in DNA: TGTGCCAGCAGTGCGACTAGCGGGAATTCCGAGCAGTACTTC. It is translated as CASSATSGNSEQYF.

This chain connects TRBV30 to TRBJ2-3, with D possibly being TRBD2 (5 bases). V was trimmed by 0 bases and J by 0 bases, leaving 13 bases between them. The germline gives CDR1 GTSNPN, CDR2 SVGIG (reference sequence). The CDR3 has 16 amino acids. CDR3 nucleotides: TGTGCCTGGAGTGTAAGTCTAGCCGCTAGCACAGATACGCAGTATTTT. Residues: CAWSVSLAASTDTQYF.

V and J are TRBV13 and TRBJ1-3, with a tentative D call TRBD1 (5 bases). Trimming took off 2 bases at V and 4 bases at J, with 12 bases between the two ends. This CDR3 has 15 residues. Germline CDR1 and CDR2: PRHDT and FYEKMQ (reference sequence). CDR3 sequence (DNA): TGTGCCAGCAGCTTAAGGTTGACAGAGGGAAACACCATATATTTT. It specifies CASSLRLTEGNTIYF.

Turning to this clone: Other DNA sequences of this sample code for an identical CDR3. The chain has TRBV6-5 and TRBJ2-5; perhaps TRBD1 as D (6 bases). The CDR3 covers 13 residues. The germline gives CDR1 MNHEY, CDR2 SVGAGI. V was shortened by 5 bases and J by 2 bases, with 9 bases between the two germline ends. DNA for the CDR3: TGTGCCAGCAGTCTCGGACAGCAAGAGACCCAGTACTTC. It translates to CASSLGQQETQYF.

This clone appeared once. V and J are TRBV12-5 and TRBJ2-3, with D possibly being TRBD2 (6 bases). Germline V gene lookup returns CDR1 LGHNT and CDR2 FRNRAP. CDR3 size: 16 residues. With 3 bases removed from V and 0 bases from J, the gap between germline ends came to 13 bases. The CDR3: CASGFSTSGSTDTQYF. For the CDR3, the DNA is TGTGCTAGTGGTTTCAGTACCAGCGGGAGCACAGATACGCAGTATTTT.

This clone was counted once. This chain joins TRBV5-5 and TRBJ2-1, with 8 bases lining up with TRBD1. The CDR3 covers 16 residues. The germline CDR1 and CDR2 sequences are SGHKS and YYEKEE (reference sequence). V lost 3 bases and J lost 10; bases outside the gene matches: 15. The CDR3 coding sequence is TGTGCCAGCAGCTGGGGCCGGGACAGGAGTATCGTCGAGCAGTTCTTC. Amino acids: CASSWGRDRSIVEQFF.

A few counts support this clone. This sequence joins TRBV7-8 and TRBJ2-3; the match to TRBD2 covers 7 bases. Germline CDR1 SGHVS, CDR2 FQNEAQ. The CDR3 extends over 16 amino acids. The ends lost 2 bases at V and 5 bases at J; junction bases unmatched: 10. CDR3 nucleotide sequence: TGTGCCAGCAGCTTAAGTCGGACTAGTAGTTTAGATACGCAGTATTTT. Translated, it gives CASSLSRTSSLDTQYF. The whole variable domain, remainder taken from reference TRBV7-8 and TRBJ2-3, is GAGVSQSPRYKVAKRGQDVALRCDPISGHVSLFWYQQALGQGPEFLTYFQNEAQLDKSGLPSDRFFAERPEGSVSTLKIQRTQQEDSAVYLCASSLSRTSSLDTQYFGPGTRLTVL.

The chain is built from TRBV29-1 and TRBJ2-4, with TRBD1 identical over 9 bases. Per germline, CDR1 SQVTM and CDR2 ANQGSEA. V was clipped by 3 bases and J by 0 bases; unmatched bases: 3. This CDR3 has 15 amino acids. The CDR3 DNA reads TGCAGCGTTGAGGGACAGGGATTAGCCAAAAACATTCAGTACTTC. Its translation is CSVEGQGLAKNIQYF. Complete variable domain (other parts from reference TRBV29-1 and TRBJ2-4): SAVISQKPSRDICQRGTSLTIQCQVDSQVTMMFWYRQQPGQSLTLIATANQGSEATYESGFVIDKFPISRPNLTFSTLTVSNMSPEDSSIYLCSVEGQGLAKNIQYFGAGTRLSVL.

The rearrangement joins TRBV7-6 to TRBJ1-1, with 7 bases identical to TRBD1. With 6 bases clipped from V and 3 bases from J, the junction kept 4 bases outside the gene matches. CDR3 length: 13 residues. CDR1 is SGHVS and CDR2 is FNYEAQ in the germline V gene. This CDR3 is CASSLQGYTEAFF. DNA of the CDR3: TGTGCCAGCAGTTTACAGGGGTACACTGAAGCTTTCTTT. The complete variable domain, with remaining parts taken from reference TRBV7-6 and TRBJ1-1, reads GAGVSQSPRYKVTKRGQDVALRCDPISGHVSLYWYRQALGQGPEFLTYFNYEAQQDKSGLPNDRFSAERPEGSISTLTIQRTEQRDSAMYRCASSLQGYTEAFFGQGTRLTVV.

The J gene is TRBJ1-2, the V gene TRBV20-1; unclear D gene. V lost 2 bases and J lost 5, with 3 bases in between. The length of the CDR3 is 10 residues. Germline loops: CDR1 DFQATT, CDR2 SNEGSKA (reference sequence). The CDR3, as DNA: TGCAGTGCTAGAACATATGGCTACACCTTC. It specifies CSARTYGYTF.

This clone is a singleton in its sample. The junction and the germline gene differ at one end; a read error may be behind it. The V gene is TRBV5-6, the J gene TRBJ2-2; 7 positions agree with TRBD2. Germline CDR1 reads SGHDT; CDR2 reads YYEEEE. The CDR3 loop spans 13 amino acids. CDR3 loop: CASSYSRGELREF. CDR3 in DNA: TGTGCCAGCAGCTACTCCAGAGGGGAACTGCGGGAGTTT.

This clone has just one count. The rearrangement uses TRBV3-1 (or the pseudogene TRBV3-2) and TRBJ1-1; 7 nucleotides line up with TRBD1. Unmatched junction bases numbered 12, after V lost 7 bases and J lost 4 bases. The germline gives CDR1 LGHDT, CDR2 YNNKEL (reference sequence). There are 15 residues in the CDR3. CDR3 nucleotide sequence: TGTGCCAGCAACGACAGGGATCTGGCGGGCACTGAAGCTTTCTTT. Amino acids: CASNDRDLAGTEAFF.

The CDR3 protein is CASSLERMDTQYF. DNA for the CDR3: TGTGCCAGCAGCTTGGAGCGGATGGATACGCAGTATTTT. The V gene is TRBV5-4, the J gene TRBJ2-3; weak D call: TRBD2 (5 bases). V lost 0 bases and J lost 6, with 8 bases in between. Germline V gene data show CDR1 as SGHNT and CDR2 as YYREEE (reference sequence). The CDR3 runs to 13 residues.

The rearrangement uses TRBV12-3 or TRBV12-4 and TRBJ2-2, with TRBD2 matching 8 bases. There are 12 residues in the CDR3. J lost 6 bases, V lost 6 bases, and 0 bases had no gene match. CDR3 nucleotide sequence: TGTGCCAGCAGCGGGGGGGCCGGGGAGCTGTTTTTT. Translating it yields CASSGGAGELFF.

The chain combines TRBV5-4 with TRBJ1-2, with D perhaps TRBD1 (6 bases). Trimming pared 3 bases from V and 4 bases from J, leaving 10 bases between. The CDR3 is 13 amino acids. Germline-derived CDR1 and CDR2 are SGHNT and YYREEE (reference sequence). The CDR3 nucleotides are TGTGCCAGCAGCTCTACAGGGAGCTATGGCTACACCTTC. Its protein is CASSSTGSYGYTF.

This chain links TRBV27 with TRBJ2-6; D is possibly TRBD1 (5 bases). The CDR3 is 19 amino acids. Trimming cost V 1 base and J 0 bases, with 16 bases left between them. Looked up from germline, CDR1 is MNHEY and CDR2 is SMNVEV (reference sequence). The CDR3 region is CASSLYGMWTSSGANVLTF. The DNA of the CDR3 is TGTGCCAGCAGTTTATATGGGATGTGGACATCCTCTGGGGCCAACGTCCTGACTTTC.

V usage is TRBV14 and J usage is TRBJ2-1, with D unresolved. CDR1 and CDR2 from the germline V gene are SGHDN and FVKESK. The V end lost 0 bases, the J end lost 7 bases, and 13 bases lay between the germline ends. This CDR3 region has 15 residues. CDR3 DNA sequence: TGTGCCAGCAGCCAAGATGTCGCTTCGCGGAATGAGCAGTTCTTC. This encodes CASSQDVASRNEQFF.

V is TRBV3-1 (or the pseudogene TRBV3-2) and J is TRBJ2-2, with TRBD2 matching over 8 bases. CDR1 LGHDT and CDR2 YNNKEL come from the germline V gene (reference sequence). With V trimmed by 0 bases and J by 2 bases, 5 bases remained unmatched. The CDR3 has 17 amino acids. DNA of the CDR3: TGTGCCAGCAGCCAAGAACTACTAGCGGTCAACACCGGGGAGCTGTTTTTT. It codes for CASSQELLAVNTGELFF.

In DNA, the CDR3 is TGCGCCAGCAGCTCGACAGGTTTCTACGAGCAGTACTTC. This gives the protein CASSSTGFYEQYF. The chain is built from TRBV5-1 and TRBJ2-7, with D maybe TRBD1 (6 bases). Germline V lookup: CDR1 SGHRS, CDR2 YFSETQ. Trimming stripped 3 bases from V and 3 bases from J, with 10 bases between. The CDR3 spans 13 residues.

This clone showed up many times. The chain employs TRBV15 and TRBJ2-1; D call uncertain. Germline CDR1 and CDR2: LNHNV and YYDKDF (reference sequence). V was clipped by 2 bases and J by 9 bases, with 14 bases between them. The CDR3 has 14 amino acids. The CDR3 loop is CATSRKSNYREQFF. The DNA of the CDR3 is TGTGCCACCAGCAGAAAGTCCAACTACCGTGAGCAGTTCTTC.

V is TRBV7-2 and J is TRBJ2-2, with 8 bases aligning to TRBD2. From germline, CDR1 is SGHTA and CDR2 FQGNSA. The junction had 8 bases not matched to a gene; V was cut back by 6 bases and J by 5 bases. This CDR3 comprises 15 residues. The chain's CDR3 is CASRRSAGETGELFF. Here the CDR3 DNA reads TGTGCCAGCAGACGCTCAGCGGGAGAGACCGGGGAGCTGTTTTTT.

The chain uses TRBV3-1 (or the pseudogene TRBV3-2) and TRBJ1-2; 8 bases match TRBD1. Unmatched junction bases numbered 9, after V lost 4 bases and J lost 5 bases. Germline V gene data show CDR1 as LGHDT and CDR2 as YNNKEL (reference sequence). The CDR3 is 15 residues long. The DNA for the CDR3 is TGTGCCAGCAGCCCCCGGGACAGGAAGAATTATGGCTACACCTTC. Its protein is CASSPRDRKNYGYTF.

This rearrangement joins TRBV5-1 to TRBJ2-2; 10 bases are shared with TRBD2. CDR3 length: 15 amino acids. Germline trimming cut 5 bases from V and 1 base from J; bases unmatched to any gene: 2. The V gene's germline CDR1 is SGHRS and CDR2 YFSETQ. CDR3 bases: TGCGCCAGCAGTGTAGCGGGGGGGAACACCGGGGAGCTGTTTTTT. Protein: CASSVAGGNTGELFF.

The genes are TRBV6-2 or TRBV6-3 and TRBJ1-5; 8 bases are shared with TRBD1. V was clipped by 5 bases and J by 4 bases; unmatched bases: 4. The CDR3 has 14 residues. Germline V gene lookup returns CDR1 MNHEY and CDR2 SVGEGT. The DNA of the CDR3 is TGTGCCAGCAGTGGACAGGGAGGAAATCAGCCCCAGCATTTT. Encoded protein: CASSGQGGNQPQHF.

This clone has a handful of counts. The V gene is TRBV19, the J gene TRBJ2-2; 14 bases fit TRBD2. Germline CDR1 LNHDA, CDR2 SQIVND (reference sequence). V lost 3 bases to trimming and J lost 1 base; unmatched junction nucleotides: 7. The CDR3 runs to 19 residues. The CDR3 here is CASSISWGLAGVNTGELFF. Written as DNA, the CDR3 is TGTGCCAGTAGTATTAGCTGGGGACTAGCGGGAGTGAACACCGGGGAGCTGTTTTTT.

The V and J genes are TRBV29-1 and TRBJ2-7; TRBD1 matches at 8 bases. The CDR3 spans 12 residues. In germline, CDR1 is SQVTM, CDR2 ANQGSEA. V lost 5 bases, J lost 2 bases, and 2 bases stayed unmatched. In DNA form, the CDR3 reads TGCAGCGTTAAACAGGGGGCCTACGAGCAGTACTTC. Residues: CSVKQGAYEQYF.

This clone is medium-sized in the sample. CDR3 nucleotides: TGTGCCAGCAGCGTGGGCCTTAGGACAGGGGACGAAAAACTGTTTTTT. Its protein is CASSVGLRTGDEKLFF. J is TRBJ1-4 and V is TRBV9, with 9 positions matching TRBD1. The CDR3 length is 16 residues. Germline V gene sequence: CDR1 SGDLS, CDR2 YYNGEE. After removal of 2 bases from V and 8 bases from J, the junction contained 10 bases not matched to a gene.

This clone came up once. The same CDR3 arises from other DNA sequences in this sample as well. The gene calls are TRBV5-1 and TRBJ2-2, with 12 nucleotides matching TRBD2. The CDR3 covers 15 residues. CDR1 and CDR2 (germline): SGHRS, YFSETQ. With V trimmed by 3 bases and J by 5 bases, 2 bases remained unmatched. The CDR3 spells CASSSTSGRTGELFF. For the CDR3, the DNA is TGCGCCAGCAGCTCCACTAGCGGGAGGACCGGGGAGCTGTTTTTT.